This TCR beta chain comes out of a study of blood T cell repertoires in COVID-19. Turning to the study itself: Sites across the United States, Italy and Spain contributed samples from acute and convalescent COVID-19. The analysed material was cDNA or gDNA that came from T cells, B-cell-depleted T cells, or PBMCs.

Original data processing: Quantification of nucleated cells was approximated via reference gene primer amplification. TCRdb's table, derived via immunoSEQ multiplex PCR, lists solely in-frame clones and lacks some. V and J calls and clone size are as listed in that table; D and trimming were resolved from the DNA. The table records roughly 150,000 clones, approximately 84% of them present only once. CDR1 SGHDT and CDR2 YYEEEE come from the germline V gene. This CDR3 is 15 amino acids long. V gave up 6 bases and J gave up 3 bases, with 17 bases separating them. The TCR was taken from a man aged 65-85 years with active or convalescent COVID-19. Sequencing was done on a sample of peripheral blood. The V gene is TRBV5-6, the J gene TRBJ2-3, with TRBD1 as a possible D gene (5 bases). The CDR3 sequence is CASNIRGSGTDTQYF. The CDR3 bases are TGTGCCAGCAACATAAGGGGTAGTGGGACAGATACGCAGTATTTT.